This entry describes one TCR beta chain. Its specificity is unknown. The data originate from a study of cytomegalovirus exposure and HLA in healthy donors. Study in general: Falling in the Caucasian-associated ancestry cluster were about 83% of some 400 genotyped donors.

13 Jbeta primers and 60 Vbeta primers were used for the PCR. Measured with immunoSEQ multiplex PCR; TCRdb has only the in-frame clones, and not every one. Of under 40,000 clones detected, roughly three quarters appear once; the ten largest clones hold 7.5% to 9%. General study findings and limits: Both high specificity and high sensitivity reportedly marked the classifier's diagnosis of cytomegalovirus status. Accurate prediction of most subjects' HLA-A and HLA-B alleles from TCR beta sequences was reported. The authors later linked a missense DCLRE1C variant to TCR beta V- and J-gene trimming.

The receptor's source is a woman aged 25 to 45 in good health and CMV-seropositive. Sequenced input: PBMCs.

Written as DNA, the CDR3 is TGTGCCAGCAGCGTAGGTTGGACAGCACAAGAGACCCAGTACTTC. Translated, it gives CASSVGWTAQETQYF. The chain carries TRBV7-9 and TRBJ2-5; tentatively, D is TRBD1 (6 bases). Germline V gene sequence: CDR1 SEHNR, CDR2 FQNEAQ (reference sequence). The CDR3 consists of 15 residues. V shed 5 bases and J shed 2 bases, with 15 bases lying between them.